This section outlines one T cell receptor beta chain sequence together with its context. Only in-frame clones appear in the TCRdb table, and some are missing; sequencing was by immunoSEQ multiplex PCR. The table has about 280,000 clones, almost 85% seen once. The record originates from a study of blood T cell repertoires in COVID-19. Across the study: There were acute and convalescent COVID-19 samples, and they came from the United States, Italy and Spain. The cDNA or gDNA used as material had been derived from T cells, B-cell-depleted T cells, or PBMCs.

This CDR3 region has 17 residues. The V segment lost 0 bases and the J segment 5 bases; nucleotides outside the gene matches: 11. Germline V gene lookup returns CDR1 SGDLS and CDR2 YYNGEE. The sequencing input was peripheral blood. V and J are TRBV9 and TRBJ2-1, with 7 bases fitting TRBD2. The TCR originated in a man between 45 and 60 years old with active or convalescent COVID-19. The CDR3 loop reads CASSVAGVGRADNEQFF. DNA of the CDR3: TGTGCCAGCAGCGTAGCCGGGGTGGGGAGGGCCGACAATGAGCAGTTCTTC.